The T cell receptor (beta chain) described here comes from a study of CD4 T cells in relation to SARS-CoV-2 and coronaviruses. Study-level information: PBMCs were cultured with antigen for roughly 11 days before TCR beta sequencing.

Sequencing was performed with immunoSEQ multiplex PCR; in TCRdb, only in-frame clones are kept and a portion is missing. The sample includes 20,000 to 25,000 clones, 76% seen only once; the top ten take about a sixth. V lost 0 bases and J lost 8, with 10 bases in between. This CDR3 is 13 amino acids long. The germline V gene has CDR1 KGHSH and CDR2 LQKENI. CD4+ T cells from unexposed donors were obtained before the COVID-19 pandemic (2011-2018). After 10 to 11 days of culture, CD4+ T cells were isolated. Fresh IL-2 medium replaced half the medium on days 3 and 7. Notes on this clone: Its antigen is not known.

The clonotype originates from a human donor in good health. The gene calls are TRBV18 and TRBJ2-5, with D possibly TRBD1 on 5 matching bases. Source material: CD4+ T cells from PBMCs, cultured in vitro. CDR3 region: CASSPPGVGTQYF. DNA for the CDR3: TGTGCCAGCTCACCACCAGGGGTCGGTACCCAGTACTTC.